What follows are 19 T cell receptor beta chains derived from one specimen sequenced in a study of T cell repertoires in cytomegalovirus infection. Each CDR3 protein gets one entry after TCRdb re-called the reads with MiXCR. Here the sample spans 640,000 or so distinct CDR3 sequences, around 31% being singletons. These receptors are not linked to any known antigen. The material was cultured PBMCs, obtained from culture after CMV antigen stimulation. These TCRs come from a human donor in good health (CMV status not recorded). Some clones in this sample may be carry-over from other donors' samples.

This clonotype has a single count. The genes are TRBV6-6 and TRBJ1-5; tentative D call: TRBD1 (5 bases). Germline CDR1 reads MNHNY; CDR2 reads SVGAGI (reference sequence). This CDR3 has 14 residues. V lost 8 bases and J lost 7, with 18 bases in between. As DNA, the CDR3 is TGTGCCAGCTCAGGGACGGGGTTGTGGCAGCCCCAGCATTTT. This codes for CASSGTGLWQPQHF.

V and J are TRBV29-1 and TRBJ2-1, with D perhaps assigned TRBD1 or TRBD2 (5 bases each). V was shortened by 4 bases and J by 0 bases, with 7 bases between the two germline ends. The CDR3 has 13 residues. Per the germline V gene, CDR1 is SQVTM and CDR2 is ANQGSEA. The CDR3 bases are TGCAGCGTTGGAGGGGTCTCCTACAATGAGCAGTTCTTC. Translating it yields CSVGGVSYNEQFF.

The chain combines TRBV20-1 with TRBJ2-1; TRBD2 agrees at 10 bases. Looked up from germline, CDR1 is DFQATT and CDR2 is SNEGSKA (reference sequence). CDR3 length: 14 residues. The CDR3 coding sequence is TGCAGCGCCGTAGGGACTAGCGCCCACAATGAGCAGTTCTTC. It codes for CSAVGTSAHNEQFF.

This clonotype was recorded many times. The chain recombines TRBV7-8 with TRBJ2-1; 9 positions match TRBD2. The CDR3 length is 16 residues. CDR1 SGHVS and CDR2 FQNEAQ come from the germline V gene. Germline trimming cut 2 bases from V and 5 bases from J; bases unmatched to any gene: 7. The CDR3 DNA sequence: TGTGCCAGCAGCTTAAACCTAGTAGCGGGAGACAATGAGCAGTTCTTC. It codes for CASSLNLVAGDNEQFF.

In this sample, this clonotype turned up many times. A junction end diverges from the germline sequence, so it may reflect a read error. The V gene is TRBV12-3 or TRBV12-4, the J gene TRBJ1-1; no clear D. The CDR3 sequence is 13 residues long. CDR3 sequence (DNA): TGTGCCAGCAGCTTAGCAGGGAACACTGAAGCTTTCTTT. Its protein is CASSLAGNTEAFF.

This clonotype was counted a few times. CDR3 region: CASSTLDRGDSPLHF. In DNA, the CDR3 is TGTGCCAGCAGCACCTTGGACAGGGGGGACTCACCCCTCCACTTT. This rearrangement joins TRBV12-3 or TRBV12-4 to TRBJ1-6, with TRBD1 matching 10 bases. The V gene end was trimmed by 6 bases and the J gene end by 10 bases; junction bases not matched to a gene: 9. CDR3 length equals 15 residues.

V is TRBV20-1 and J is TRBJ1-5; TRBD1 is a possible D gene (5 bases). The CDR3 loop spans 13 amino acids. Germline-derived CDR1 and CDR2 are DFQATT and SNEGSKA (reference sequence). The germline V and J ends were trimmed by 0 bases and 5 bases, with 8 bases remaining between them. The CDR3 bases are TGCAGTGCTAGAGAGGAAGGGGATCAGCCCCAGCATTTT. Translated, it gives CSAREEGDQPQHF.

This clonotype showed up just a few times. The CDR3 DNA sequence: TGTGCCACCAGAAAGACTAGCGGATCCTACGAGCAGTACTTC. Amino acid sequence: CATRKTSGSYEQYF. The rearrangement links TRBV24-1 to TRBJ2-7, with TRBD2 matching over 9 bases. This CDR3 is 14 amino acids long. Germline V CDR1 and CDR2: KGHDR, SFDVKD. V was clipped by 7 bases and J by 1 base; unmatched bases: 4.

This clonotype was observed a few times. A much larger clone is a single base away; this may be a read error. The J gene is TRBJ2-3, the V gene TRBV11-3; the D gene is possibly TRBD1 (5 bases). V lost 0 bases to trimming and J lost 2 bases, with 6 bases between them. CDR1 and CDR2 (germline): SGHNT, YENEEA. This CDR3 region has 14 residues. The CDR3 nucleotides read TGTGCCAGCAGCTTAGAAGGGGACACAGATACGCAGTATTTT. This gives the protein CASSLEGDTDTQYF.

The chain is built from TRBV20-1 and TRBJ2-6; D is ambiguous. Germline V gene lookup returns CDR1 DFQATT and CDR2 SNEGSKA (reference sequence). The CDR3 contains 13 residues. Trimming removed 3 bases from V and 4 bases from J, with 7 bases in between. CDR3 bases: TGCAGTGCTAGTGCCCCCGGGGCCAACGTCCTGACTTTC. It translates to CSASAPGANVLTF.

V is TRBV12-3 or TRBV12-4 and J is TRBJ2-1; the D gene is possibly TRBD1 (6 bases). There are 14 residues in the CDR3. Trimming pared 5 bases from V and 8 bases from J, leaving 16 bases between. CDR3 region: CASSNSRQAHEQFF. CDR3 DNA sequence: TGTGCCAGCAGTAACTCCCGACAGGCACATGAGCAGTTCTTC.

This clonotype was seen a handful of times. This rearrangement joins TRBV19 to TRBJ2-1, with D perhaps matching TRBD2 (6 bases). Trimming stripped 6 bases from V and 7 bases from J, with 13 bases between. The CDR3 runs to 13 residues. The V gene's germline CDR1 is LNHDA and CDR2 SQIVND (reference sequence). The CDR3 DNA is TGTGCCAGTAGCGTAATACGGGGGAATGAGCAGTTCTTC. This codes for CASSVIRGNEQFF.

This clonotype was recorded many times. The chain uses TRBV7-2 and TRBJ2-7; maybe TRBD2 (6 bases). CDR3 length: 14 residues. V was shortened by 3 bases and J by 2 bases, with 11 bases between the two germline ends. The germline CDR1 and CDR2 sequences are SGHTA and FQGNSA. The CDR3 region is CASSLRLETYEQYF. The CDR3 coding sequence is TGTGCCAGCAGCTTGAGACTAGAGACCTACGAGCAGTACTTC.

V gene TRBV6-2 or TRBV6-3 combines with J gene TRBJ2-1; weak D call: TRBD1 (8 bases). Per the germline V gene, CDR1 is MNHEY and CDR2 is SVGEGT. CDR3 length: 18 amino acids. The V gene lost 7 bases and the J gene lost 1 base, with 23 bases spanning the gap. CDR3 protein: CASNRGFSGAGSYNEQFF. The CDR3 coding sequence is TGTGCCAGCAACAGGGGGTTTTCCGGAGCGGGGTCCTACAATGAGCAGTTCTTC.

About this clonotype: This clone may be a read error of a much larger clone one base away. The gene calls are TRBV7-2 and TRBJ2-7, with 8 bases matching TRBD1. The germline V gene has CDR1 SGHTA and CDR2 FQGNSA. This CDR3 is 15 amino acids long. CDR3 in amino acids: CASRYKGQDSSEQYF. CDR3 sequence (DNA): TGTGCCAGCAGATATAAGGGACAGGACTCCTCCGAGCAGTACTTC.

This clonotype was seen more than once but under ten times. The chain joins TRBV5-6 to TRBJ2-1, with 10 bases matching TRBD1. The V and J ends lost 3 bases and 9 bases, in that order; junction bases with no gene match: 6. CDR1 is SGHDT and CDR2 is YYEEEE in the germline V gene. The CDR3 runs to 14 residues. The CDR3 sequence is CASSSDRGLSEQFF. CDR3 bases: TGTGCCAGCAGCTCAGACAGGGGGCTTAGTGAGCAGTTCTTC.

In its sample, this clonotype was seen a few times. Here the CDR3 DNA reads TGTGCCACGGGTATGGCAGGAGGTGAAAAACTGTTTTTT. Residues: CATGMAGGEKLFF. This chain joins TRBV10-3 and TRBJ1-4; D unresolved. The CDR3 spans 13 residues. Trimming took 10 bases from V and 7 from J, leaving 16 bases between them. In germline, CDR1 is ENHRY, CDR2 SYGVKD.

The chain links TRBV9 to TRBJ2-5; no firm D call. The CDR3 runs to 13 residues. Trimming removed 3 bases from V and 7 bases from J, with 13 bases in between. CDR1 is SGDLS and CDR2 is YYNGEE in the germline V gene. CDR3 in amino acids: CASSAARTGTQYF. As DNA, the CDR3 is TGTGCCAGCAGCGCGGCCCGGACGGGGACCCAGTACTTC.

The chain couples TRBV20-1 to TRBJ2-3, with TRBD2 as a possible D gene (5 bases). Trimming cost V 0 bases and J 0 bases, with 13 bases left between them. The CDR3 is 16 residues long. Per the germline V gene, CDR1 is DFQATT and CDR2 is SNEGSKA (reference sequence). For the CDR3, the DNA is TGCAGTGCTAGAGATCGGAGGAAGACTAGCACAGATACGCAGTATTTT. Amino acid sequence: CSARDRRKTSTDTQYF.